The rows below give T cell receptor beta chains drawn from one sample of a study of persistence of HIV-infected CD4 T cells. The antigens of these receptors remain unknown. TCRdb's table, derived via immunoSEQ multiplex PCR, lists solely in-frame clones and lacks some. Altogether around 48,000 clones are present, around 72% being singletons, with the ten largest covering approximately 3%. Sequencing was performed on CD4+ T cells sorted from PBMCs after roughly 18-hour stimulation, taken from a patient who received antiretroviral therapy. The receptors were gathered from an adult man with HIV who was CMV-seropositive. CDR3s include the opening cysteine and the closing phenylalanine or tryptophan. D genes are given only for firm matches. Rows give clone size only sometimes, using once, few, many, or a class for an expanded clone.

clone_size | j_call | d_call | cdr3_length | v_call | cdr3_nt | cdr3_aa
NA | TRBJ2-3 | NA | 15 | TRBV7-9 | TGTGCCAGCAGCTATGGCTATCGGGATCCAGATACGCAGTATTTT | CASSYGYRDPDTQYF
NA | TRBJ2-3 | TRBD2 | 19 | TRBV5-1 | TGCGCCAGCAGCCACCGGGACAGCCTGTCTCGGACTAGCGGATCCCGGCAGTATTTT | CASSHRDSLSRTSGSRQYF
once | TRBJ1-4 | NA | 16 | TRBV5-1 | TGCGCCAGCAGCTCTGGCAGGGGCCAGAGTAGTGAAAAACTGTTTTTT | CASSSGRGQSSEKLFF
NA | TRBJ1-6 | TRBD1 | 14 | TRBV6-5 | TGTGCCAGCAGCCTGGGACAGGTTTACTCACCCCTCCACTTT | CASSLGQVYSPLHF
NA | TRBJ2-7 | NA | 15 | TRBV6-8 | TGTGCCAGCTATCTGGGGCCGAAGCCCTCCTACGAGCAGTACTTC | CASYLGPKPSYEQYF
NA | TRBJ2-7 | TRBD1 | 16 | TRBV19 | TGTGCCAGCCGGGACAGGGGCGACCGTAGCGCCTACGAGCAGTACTTC | CASRDRGDRSAYEQYF
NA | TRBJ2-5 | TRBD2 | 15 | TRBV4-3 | TGCGCCAGCAGCCAAGATCTGCGGGAGGAAGAGACCCAGTACTTC | CASSQDLREEETQYF
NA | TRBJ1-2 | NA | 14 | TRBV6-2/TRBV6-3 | TGTGCCAGCAGTTACTCGAGGAGAGGGTACGGCTACACCTTC | CASSYSRRGYGYTF
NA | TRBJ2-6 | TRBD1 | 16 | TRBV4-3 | TGCGCCAGCAGCCCGTCAGGGGGAACTGGGGCCAACGTCCTGACTTTC | CASSPSGGTGANVLTF
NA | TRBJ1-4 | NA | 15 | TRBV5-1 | TGCGCCAGCAGCTTGGGAGGGGCTCAATATGAAAAACTGTTTTTT | CASSLGGAQYEKLFF
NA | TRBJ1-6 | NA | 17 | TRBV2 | TGTGCCAGCAGTCCCTTCCTGAGGGACGGCTATAATTCACCCCTCCACTTT | CASSPFLRDGYNSPLHF
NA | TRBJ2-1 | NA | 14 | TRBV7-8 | TGTGCCAGCAGCTTTGGGAGCTCCTACAATGAGCAGTTCTTC | CASSFGSSYNEQFF
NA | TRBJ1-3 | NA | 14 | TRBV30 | TGTGCCTGGAGTGCCGAACAAGCTGGAAACACCATATATTTT | CAWSAEQAGNTIYF
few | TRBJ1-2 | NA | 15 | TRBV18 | TGTGCCAGCTCACCATCGGACAGCTCCCTAGGTGGCTACACCTTC | CASSPSDSSLGGYTF
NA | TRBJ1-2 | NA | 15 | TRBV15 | TGTGCCACCAGCAGAGGGGTAACAGGGAACTATGGCTACACCTTC | CATSRGVTGNYGYTF
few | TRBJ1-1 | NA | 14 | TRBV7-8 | TGTGCCAGCAGCTTACCCCCAACGGGCACTGAAGCTTTCTTT | CASSLPPTGTEAFF
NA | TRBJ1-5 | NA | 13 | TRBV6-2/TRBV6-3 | TGTGCCAGCAGTTACGGGGGCAATCAGCCCCAGCATTTT | CASSYGGNQPQHF
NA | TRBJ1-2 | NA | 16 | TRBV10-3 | TGTGCCTCACACCCCTGGGGGGCAGAGAGGAACTATGGCTACACCTTC | CASHPWGAERNYGYTF
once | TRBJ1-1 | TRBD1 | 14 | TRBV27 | TGTGCCAGCAGTTTATCGTTGCAGGACAGGAGGGCTTTCTTT | CASSLSLQDRRAFF
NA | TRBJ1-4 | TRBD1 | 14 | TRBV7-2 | TGTGCCAGCAGCTTACGGGACAGGAATGAAAAACTGTTTTTT | CASSLRDRNEKLFF
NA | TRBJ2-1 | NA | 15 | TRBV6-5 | TGTGCCAGCAGTCCCGGGGTACTAGTGTACAATGAGCAGTTCTTC | CASSPGVLVYNEQFF
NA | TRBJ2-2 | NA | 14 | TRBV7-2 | TGTGCCAGCAGCTCTTCCCTCTCGACCGGGGAGCTGTTTTTT | CASSSSLSTGELFF
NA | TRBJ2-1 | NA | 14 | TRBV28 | TGTGCCAGCAGTTACGGGGGCTCCTACAATGAGCAGTTCTTC | CASSYGGSYNEQFF
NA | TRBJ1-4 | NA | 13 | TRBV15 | TGTGCCACCAGAAGGCAGGGCGAAGAAAAACTGTTTTTT | CATRRQGEEKLFF
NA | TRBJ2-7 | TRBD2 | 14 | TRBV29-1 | TGCAGCGTTGCCGGGACTAGCGGGAGCAACGAGCAGTACTTC | CSVAGTSGSNEQYF
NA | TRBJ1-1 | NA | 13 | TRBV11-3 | TGTGCCAGCAGCTTGAGGGGTTACACTGAAGCTTTCTTT | CASSLRGYTEAFF
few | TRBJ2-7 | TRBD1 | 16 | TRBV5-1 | TGCGCCAGCAGCCCGACCCCTGACAGGGGCCTCTACGAGCAGTACTTC | CASSPTPDRGLYEQYF
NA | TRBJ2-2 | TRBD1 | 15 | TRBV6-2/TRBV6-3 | TGTGCCAGCAGTTTGGGACAGACGAACACCGGGGAGCTGTTTTTT | CASSLGQTNTGELFF
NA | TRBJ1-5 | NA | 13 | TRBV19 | TGTGCCAGTAGTATTAGGGGAGGGCAGCCCCAGCATTTT | CASSIRGGQPQHF
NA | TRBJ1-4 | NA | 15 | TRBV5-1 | TGCGCCAGCAAATTATCAGGGGCAACTAATGAAAAACTGTTTTTT | CASKLSGATNEKLFF
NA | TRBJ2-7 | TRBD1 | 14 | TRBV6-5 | TGTGCCAGCAGCCCCCGAAAGGGGGCCCACGAGCAGTACTTC | CASSPRKGAHEQYF
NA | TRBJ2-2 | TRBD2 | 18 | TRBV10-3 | TGTGCCATCAGTGGGAATCCGACGCCGCTAGCGGGGGCCCGGGAGCTGTTTTTT | CAISGNPTPLAGARELFF
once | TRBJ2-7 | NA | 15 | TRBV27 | TGTGCCAGCAGTTCGGCCGGGACACGCCTCACCGAGCAGTACTTC | CASSSAGTRLTEQYF
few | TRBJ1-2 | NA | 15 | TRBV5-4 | TGTGCCAGCAGCAAAAACACCGGGACACACAATGGCTACACCTTC | CASSKNTGTHNGYTF
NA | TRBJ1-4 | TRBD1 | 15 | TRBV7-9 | TGTGCCAGCAGTCGCACCGGGACAGTGAATGAAAAACTGTTTTTT | CASSRTGTVNEKLFF
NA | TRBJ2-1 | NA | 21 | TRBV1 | TGCACCAGCAGCCTCCCCTCCCGGTGGGCCGATTCTTCCTGCTCCTACAATGAGCAGTTCTTC | CTSSLPSRWADSSCSYNEQFF
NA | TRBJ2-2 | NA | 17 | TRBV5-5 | TGTGCCAGCAGCTTGGAACCGGGACTGGGGAACACCGGGGAGCTGTTTTTT | CASSLEPGLGNTGELFF
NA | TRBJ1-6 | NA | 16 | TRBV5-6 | TGTGCCAGCAGCTTGGGGCAGGGAGGTACTAATTCACCCCTCCACTTT | CASSLGQGGTNSPLHF
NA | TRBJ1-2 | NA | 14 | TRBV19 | TGTGCCAGTAACCACGGGATAGCTAACTATGGCTACACCTTC | CASNHGIANYGYTF